Described below is a single T cell receptor (beta chain) sequence and its context. The target antigen is unknown. Germline V CDR1 and CDR2: KGHSH, LQKENI. The CDR3 sequence is 14 residues long. J gave up 6 bases and V 3 bases, and 3 bases lay outside the gene matches. A multiplex PCR was run with 60 Vbeta primers and 13 Jbeta primers. Method: immunoSEQ multiplex PCR; TCRdb's copy keeps in-frame clones and lacks some. This sample yields more than 150,000 clones, of which roughly 79% are seen a single time; about 2.9% belongs to the top ten. The data were obtained in a study of cytomegalovirus exposure and HLA in healthy donors. Study context: For the approximately 400 genotyped donors, 75% to 90% fell within the Caucasian-associated ancestry cluster.

Broader study findings: Among the most significant clusters, several appeared linked to common viral pathogens in a later analysis. A later look showed TCR association rates differing by HLA locus, highest for DRB1 and lowest for HLA-C. Cytomegalovirus association was listed for approximately 150 TCR beta chains.

This chain links TRBV18 with TRBJ1-4; 8 positions agree with TRBD1. The sequencing input was PBMCs. The sequence was obtained from a woman aged 45 to 65 in good health and CMV-seropositive. CDR3 sequence (DNA): TGTGCCAGCTCACCGAACAGGGGGGATGAAAAACTGTTTTTT. Translating it yields CASSPNRGDEKLFF.